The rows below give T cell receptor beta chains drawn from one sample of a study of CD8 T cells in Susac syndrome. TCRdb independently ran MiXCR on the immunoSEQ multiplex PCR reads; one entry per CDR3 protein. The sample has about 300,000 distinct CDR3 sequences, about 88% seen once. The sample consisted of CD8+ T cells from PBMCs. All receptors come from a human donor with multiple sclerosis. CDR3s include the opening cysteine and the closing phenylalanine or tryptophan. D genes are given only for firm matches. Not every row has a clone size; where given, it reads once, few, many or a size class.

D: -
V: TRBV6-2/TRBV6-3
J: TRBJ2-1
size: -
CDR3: CASSSSPDEQFF
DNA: TGTGCCAGCAGTTCCTCCCCCGATGAGCAGTTCTTC

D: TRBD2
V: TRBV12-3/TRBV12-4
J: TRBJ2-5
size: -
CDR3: CASTLAGAGYRETQYF
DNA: TGTGCCAGCACCTTGGCGGGAGCTGGTTACAGAGAGACCCAGTACTTC

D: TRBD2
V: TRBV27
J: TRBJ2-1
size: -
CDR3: CASSLGAGGHNEQFF
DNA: TGTGCCAGCAGTTTAGGTGCGGGGGGGCACAATGAGCAGTTCTTC

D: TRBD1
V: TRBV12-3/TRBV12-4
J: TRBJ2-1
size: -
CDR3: CASGTEGAHNEQFF
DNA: TGTGCCAGTGGGACAGAGGGGGCACACAATGAGCAGTTCTTC

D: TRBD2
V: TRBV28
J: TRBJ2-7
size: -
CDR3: CASRPRGMRGAREQYF
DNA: TGTGCCAGCAGACCCCGAGGGATGCGGGGGGCCCGCGAGCAGTACTTC

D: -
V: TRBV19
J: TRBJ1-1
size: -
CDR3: CASNQGGAEAFF
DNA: TGTGCCAGTAACCAGGGTGGGGCTGAAGCTTTCTTT

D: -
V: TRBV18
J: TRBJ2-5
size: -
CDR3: CASSPPPGMGQETQYF
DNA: TGTGCCAGCTCACCACCTCCAGGTATGGGTCAAGAGACCCAGTACTTC

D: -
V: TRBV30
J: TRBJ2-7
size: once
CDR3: CAWSDVEQYF
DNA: TGTGCCTGGAGTGATGTCGAGCAGTACTTC

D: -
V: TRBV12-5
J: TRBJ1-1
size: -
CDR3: CASGSPGRSTEAFF
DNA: TGTGCTAGTGGTTCCCCAGGGAGGAGCACTGAAGCTTTCTTT

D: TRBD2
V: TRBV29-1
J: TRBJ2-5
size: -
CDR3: CSVEDPRGVETQYF
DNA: TGCAGCGTTGAAGATCCCCGGGGGGTAGAGACCCAGTACTTC

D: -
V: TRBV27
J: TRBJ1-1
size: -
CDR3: CASSFSGRTEAFF
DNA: TGTGCCAGCAGTTTCTCAGGGAGGACTGAAGCTTTCTTT

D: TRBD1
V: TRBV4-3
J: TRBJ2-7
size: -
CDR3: CASSQSRTGHDYEQYF
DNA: TGCGCCAGCAGCCAATCCCGGACAGGGCACGACTACGAGCAGTACTTC

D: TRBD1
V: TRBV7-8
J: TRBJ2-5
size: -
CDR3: CASSPPRDSVPLETQYF
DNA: TGTGCCAGCAGCCCCCCCCGGGACAGCGTACCATTGGAGACCCAGTACTTC

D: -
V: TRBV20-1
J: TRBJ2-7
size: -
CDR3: CSARPPGAYEQYF
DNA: TGCAGTGCTCGACCGCCGGGAGCCTACGAGCAGTACTTC

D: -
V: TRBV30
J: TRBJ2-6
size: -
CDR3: CAEAGAGANVLTF
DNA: TGTGCCGAAGCAGGGGCTGGGGCCAACGTCCTGACTTTC

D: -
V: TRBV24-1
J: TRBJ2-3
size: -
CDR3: CATSELRTEGDTQYF
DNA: TGTGCCACCAGTGAGTTGCGGACCGAGGGAGATACGCAGTATTTT

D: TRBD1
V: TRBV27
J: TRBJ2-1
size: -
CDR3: CASSSGTGRFNEQFF
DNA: TGTGCCAGCAGCTCCGGGACAGGACGATTCAATGAGCAGTTCTTC

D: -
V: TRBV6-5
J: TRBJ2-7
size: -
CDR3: CASSYSEGIEQYF
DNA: TGTGCCAGCAGTTACTCCGAAGGGATCGAGCAGTACTTC

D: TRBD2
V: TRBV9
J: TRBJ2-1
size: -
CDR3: CASSPFTRGTSGIDEQFF
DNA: TGTGCCAGCAGCCCATTCACTCGAGGGACTAGCGGGATTGATGAGCAGTTCTTC

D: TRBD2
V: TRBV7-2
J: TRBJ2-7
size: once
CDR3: CASSAILAGGSEQYF
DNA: TGTGCCAGCAGCGCGATTCTAGCGGGAGGAAGCGAGCAGTACTTC

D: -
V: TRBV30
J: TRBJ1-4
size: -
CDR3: CAWSPRENEKLFF
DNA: TGTGCCTGGAGTCCCAGGGAGAATGAAAAACTGTTTTTT

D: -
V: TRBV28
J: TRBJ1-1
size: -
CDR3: CASSLRGAGNTEAFF
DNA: TGTGCCAGCAGTTTGAGAGGGGCGGGGAACACTGAAGCTTTCTTT

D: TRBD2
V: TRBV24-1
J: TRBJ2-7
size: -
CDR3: CATSQATSGTGEQYF
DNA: TGTGCCACCAGCCAAGCGACTAGCGGGACGGGCGAGCAGTACTTC

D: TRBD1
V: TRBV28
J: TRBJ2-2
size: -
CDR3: CAMIGTGSTGELFF
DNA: TGTGCCATGATCGGGACAGGGAGCACCGGGGAGCTGTTTTTT

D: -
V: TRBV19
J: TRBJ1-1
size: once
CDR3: CASIAGSTEAFF
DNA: TGTGCCAGTATCGCAGGTTCGACTGAAGCTTTCTTT

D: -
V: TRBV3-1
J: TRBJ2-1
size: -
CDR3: CASSQEAMLSSYNEQFF
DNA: TGTGCCAGCAGCCAAGAAGCGATGCTGAGCTCCTACAATGAGCAGTTCTTC

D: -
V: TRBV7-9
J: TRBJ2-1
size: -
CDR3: CASSAQAAQFF
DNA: TGTGCCAGCAGCGCGCAGGCCGCTCAGTTCTTC

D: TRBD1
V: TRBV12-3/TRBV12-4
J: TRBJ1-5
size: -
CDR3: CASSSHPGQTNQPQHF
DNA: TGTGCCAGCAGTTCACACCCGGGACAGACGAATCAGCCCCAGCATTTT

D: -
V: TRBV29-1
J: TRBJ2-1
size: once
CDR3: CSVAIEHEQFF
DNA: TGCAGCGTTGCGATAGAGCATGAGCAGTTCTTC

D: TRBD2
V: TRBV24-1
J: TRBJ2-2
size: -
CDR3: CATSDSLAGGNTGELFF
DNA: TGTGCCACCAGTGATTCCCTGGCGGGGGGCAACACCGGGGAGCTGTTTTTT

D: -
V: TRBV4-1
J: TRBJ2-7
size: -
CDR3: CASSQGPKRDGAYEQYF
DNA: TGCGCCAGCAGCCAAGGCCCAAAGAGAGACGGAGCCTACGAGCAGTACTTC

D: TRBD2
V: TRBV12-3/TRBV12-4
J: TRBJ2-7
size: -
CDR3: CASRKTSEQSSYEQYF
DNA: TGTGCCAGCAGAAAGACTAGCGAACAAAGCTCCTACGAGCAGTACTTC

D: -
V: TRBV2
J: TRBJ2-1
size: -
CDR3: CASLEGWGHEQFF
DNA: TGTGCCAGCCTCGAAGGTTGGGGCCATGAGCAGTTCTTC

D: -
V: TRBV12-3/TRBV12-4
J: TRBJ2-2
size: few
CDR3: CASSFGGNTGELFF
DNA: TGTGCCAGCAGTTTTGGAGGGAACACCGGGGAGCTGTTTTTT

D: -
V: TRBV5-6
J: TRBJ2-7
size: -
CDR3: CASSPTVRREAYEQYF
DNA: TGTGCCAGCAGCCCCACCGTTCGTAGGGAGGCCTACGAGCAGTACTTC

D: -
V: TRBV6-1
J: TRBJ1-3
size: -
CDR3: CASSGRDTDSGNTIYF
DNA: TGTGCCAGCAGTGGCCGGGACACTGACTCTGGAAACACCATATATTTT

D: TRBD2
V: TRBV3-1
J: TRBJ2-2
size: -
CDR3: CASSQDASGGTYTGELFF
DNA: TGTGCCAGCAGCCAAGATGCCAGCGGGGGGACGTACACCGGGGAGCTGTTTTTT

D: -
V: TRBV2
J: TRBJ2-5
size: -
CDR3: CASTTVVETQYF
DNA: TGTGCCAGCACTACAGTCGTCGAGACCCAGTACTTC

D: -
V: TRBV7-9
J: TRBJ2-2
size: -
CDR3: CASSEQGGTGELFF
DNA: TGTGCCAGCAGCGAACAGGGAGGCACCGGGGAGCTGTTTTTT

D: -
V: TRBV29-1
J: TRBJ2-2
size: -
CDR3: CSVVAANTGELFF
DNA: TGCAGCGTTGTGGCAGCGAACACCGGGGAGCTGTTTTTT

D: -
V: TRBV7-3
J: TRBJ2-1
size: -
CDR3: CASSQSPGQPFYNEQFF
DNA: TGTGCCAGCAGCCAAAGTCCCGGACAGCCTTTCTACAATGAGCAGTTCTTC

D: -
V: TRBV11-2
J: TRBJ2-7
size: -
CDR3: CASSLQDSNLPVGWRHRQYEQYF
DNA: TGTGCCAGCAGCTTACAGGACAGCAACCTCCCAGTGGGATGGCGTCACAGACAGTACGAGCAGTACTTC

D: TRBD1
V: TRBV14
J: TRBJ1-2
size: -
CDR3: CASSQVWGQGAHGYTF
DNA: TGTGCCAGCAGCCAAGTATGGGGACAGGGGGCGCACGGCTACACCTTC

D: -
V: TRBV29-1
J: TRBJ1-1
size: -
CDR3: CSGTSNTEAFF
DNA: TGCAGCGGGACTTCGAACACTGAAGCTTTCTTT

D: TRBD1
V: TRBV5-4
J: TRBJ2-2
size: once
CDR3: CASSKAGGTGELFF
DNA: TGTGCCAGCAGCAAGGCAGGGGGCACCGGGGAGCTGTTTTTT

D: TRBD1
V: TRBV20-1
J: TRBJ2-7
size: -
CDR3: CSARHQGAGYEQYF
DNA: TGCAGTGCTAGACACCAGGGGGCTGGCTACGAGCAGTACTTC